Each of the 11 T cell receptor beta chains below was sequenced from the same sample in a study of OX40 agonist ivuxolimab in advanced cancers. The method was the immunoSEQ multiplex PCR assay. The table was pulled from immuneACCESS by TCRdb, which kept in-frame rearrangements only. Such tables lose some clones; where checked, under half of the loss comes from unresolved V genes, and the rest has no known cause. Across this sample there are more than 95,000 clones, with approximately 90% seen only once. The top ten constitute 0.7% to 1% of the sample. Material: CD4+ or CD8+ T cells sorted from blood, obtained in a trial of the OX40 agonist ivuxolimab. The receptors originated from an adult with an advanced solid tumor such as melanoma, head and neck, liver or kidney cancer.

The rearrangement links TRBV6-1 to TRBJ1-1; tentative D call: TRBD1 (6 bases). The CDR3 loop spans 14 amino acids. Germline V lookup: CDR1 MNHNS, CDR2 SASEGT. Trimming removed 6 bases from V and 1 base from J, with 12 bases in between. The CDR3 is CASRIDRQNTEAFF. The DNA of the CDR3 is TGTGCCAGCAGAATTGACAGGCAGAACACTGAAGCTTTCTTT.

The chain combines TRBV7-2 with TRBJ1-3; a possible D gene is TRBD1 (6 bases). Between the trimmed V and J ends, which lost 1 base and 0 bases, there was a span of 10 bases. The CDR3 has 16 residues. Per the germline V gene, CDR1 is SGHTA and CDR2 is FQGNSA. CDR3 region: CASSLVTGPSGNTIYF. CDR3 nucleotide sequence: TGTGCCAGCAGCTTAGTAACAGGGCCCTCTGGAAACACCATATATTTT.

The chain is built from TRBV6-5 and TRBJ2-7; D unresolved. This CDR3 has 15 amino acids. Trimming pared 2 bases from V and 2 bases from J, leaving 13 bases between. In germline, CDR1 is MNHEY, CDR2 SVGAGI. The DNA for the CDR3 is TGTGCCAGCAGTTACGAGTCCCCTCTGACCTACGAGCAGTACTTC. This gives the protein CASSYESPLTYEQYF.

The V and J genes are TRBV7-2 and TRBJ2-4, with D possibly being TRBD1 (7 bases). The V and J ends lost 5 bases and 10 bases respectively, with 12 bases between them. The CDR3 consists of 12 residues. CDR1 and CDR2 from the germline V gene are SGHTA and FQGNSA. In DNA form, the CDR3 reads TGTGCCAGCAGCCCAGGGGGGTCGATTCAGTACTTC. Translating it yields CASSPGGSIQYF.

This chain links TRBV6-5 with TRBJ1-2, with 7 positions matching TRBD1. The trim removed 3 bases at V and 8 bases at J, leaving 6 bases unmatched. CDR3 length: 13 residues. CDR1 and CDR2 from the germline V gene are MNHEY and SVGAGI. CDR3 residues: CASSYTRGNGYTF. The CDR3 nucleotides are TGTGCCAGCAGTTATACCAGGGGGAACGGCTACACCTTC.

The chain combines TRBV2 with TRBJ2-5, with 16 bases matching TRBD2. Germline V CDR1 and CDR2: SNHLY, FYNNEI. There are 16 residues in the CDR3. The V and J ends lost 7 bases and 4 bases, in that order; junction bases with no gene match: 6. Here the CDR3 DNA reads TGTGCCAGCAAACCTGGGACTAGCGGGGGGGCAGAGACCCAGTACTTC. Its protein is CASKPGTSGGAETQYF.

CDR3 nucleotides: TGTGCCAGCTCACCGCCTGGTTCGGGGTACACCGGGGAGCTGTTTTTT. Amino acids: CASSPPGSGYTGELFF. The genes are TRBV18 and TRBJ2-2; a weak D match, TRBD2 (5 bases). CDR1 is KGHSH, CDR2 LQKENI, per germline. This CDR3 spans 16 amino acids. V dropped 3 bases and J dropped 3 bases, with 14 bases sitting between them.

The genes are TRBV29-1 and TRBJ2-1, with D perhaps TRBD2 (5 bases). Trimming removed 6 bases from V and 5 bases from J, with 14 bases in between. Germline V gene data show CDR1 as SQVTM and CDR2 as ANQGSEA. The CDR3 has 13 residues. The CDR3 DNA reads TGCAGCGTGAAAGGACGGGGAAACAATGAGCAGTTCTTC. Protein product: CSVKGRGNNEQFF.

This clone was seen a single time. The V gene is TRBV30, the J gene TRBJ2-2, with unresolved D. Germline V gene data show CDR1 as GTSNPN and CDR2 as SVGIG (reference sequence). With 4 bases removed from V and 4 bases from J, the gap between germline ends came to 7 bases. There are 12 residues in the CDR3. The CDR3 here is CAWKYSTGELFF. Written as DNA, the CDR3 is TGTGCCTGGAAATACAGCACCGGGGAGCTGTTTTTT.

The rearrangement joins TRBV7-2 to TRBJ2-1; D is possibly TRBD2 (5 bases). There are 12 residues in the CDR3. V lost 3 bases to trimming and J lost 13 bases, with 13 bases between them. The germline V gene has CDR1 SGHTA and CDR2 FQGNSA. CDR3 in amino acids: CASSLNLGVQFF. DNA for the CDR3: TGTGCCAGCAGCTTGAACCTCGGGGTACAGTTCTTC.

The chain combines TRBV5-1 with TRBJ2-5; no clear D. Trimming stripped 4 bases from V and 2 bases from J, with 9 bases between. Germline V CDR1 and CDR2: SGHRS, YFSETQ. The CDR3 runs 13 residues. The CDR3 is CASSPGPQETQYF. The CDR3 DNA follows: TGCGCCAGCAGCCCAGGACCGCAAGAGACCCAGTACTTC.